Listed here is a single TCR beta chain. Its antigen is still unknown. CDR1 is SGHNT, CDR2 YYREEE, per germline (reference sequence). Trimming removed 5 bases at V and 11 bases at J, with 16 bases between. The CDR3 has 13 amino acids. Patients were excluded for uncontrolled infection, other autoimmune disease, pregnancy or lactation. This sample is drawn from a study of T cells in Graves' hyperthyroidism and ophthalmopathy. TCR beta CDR3 sequences were amplified from RNA transcripts. Primed by the HTBI set, a first-round RT-PCR was run on the TCR CDR3. TCRdb reanalysed the multiplex PCR reads using MiXCR and keeps one entry per CDR3 protein. This table has more than 500,000 distinct CDR3 sequences, over 45% appearing once. Study-level points and caveats: Most clonotypes expanded in thyroid above 0.001 were likewise present in blood. Ophthalmopathy and stable hyperthyroidism were separated by a 13 V-J model.

The rearrangement links TRBV5-4 to TRBJ2-2, with D perhaps TRBD1 or TRBD2 (5 bases each). The sequenced sample was peripheral blood or thyroid tissue (not recorded which). This sequence originates from an adult woman with Graves' disease, either hyperthyroidism or ophthalmopathy (not recorded which). The CDR3 DNA reads TGTGCCAGCAGGTTTAGAGGGACGGGAGAGCTGTTTTTT. This sequence encodes CASRFRGTGELFF.